This T cell receptor (beta chain) was observed in a study of blood T cell repertoires in COVID-19. The authors' processing: Reference gene primer amplification gave nucleated cell count estimates. Sequenced by immunoSEQ multiplex PCR; TCRdb stores in-frame clones only, minus some. The V and J calls and clone size were taken over from that table, and D and trimming were inferred from the DNA. The data hold under 95,000 clones, with roughly 85% observed a single time. Seattle cases were enrolled at active infection and followed longitudinally. Germline trimming cut 1 base from V and 2 bases from J; bases unmatched to any gene: 6. This CDR3 has 17 amino acids. Germline-derived CDR1 and CDR2 are PRHDT and FYEKMQ (reference sequence).

The origin of this receptor is a man aged 45-65 years with COVID-19, enrolled during active disease. The sample comprised peripheral blood. The genes are TRBV13 and TRBJ1-4, with 8 positions matching TRBD1. The CDR3 loop is CASSLAGGYGTNEKLFF. The CDR3 DNA is TGTGCCAGCAGCTTAGCAGGGGGCTATGGGACTAATGAAAAACTGTTTTTT.